The rows below give T cell receptor beta chains drawn from one sample of a study of PD-L1 blockade in urothelial cancer. The table came from immunoSEQ multiplex PCR; TCRdb's copy has only in-frame clones and leaves some out. Among tens of thousands of clones listed, around 87% were seen once. This specimen was PBMCs, taken around atezolizumab (anti-PD-L1) treatment. The receptors stem from a man in his sixties with urothelial cancer. Both conserved end residues are part of each CDR3. A D gene is named only where the DNA matches it firmly. The size of a clone is reported for some rows only, either as once, few or many, or as a class for expanded clones.

-	TRBD2	TRBV2	TRBJ2-3	CASSPRLASDTQYF	TGTGCCAGCAGCCCCCGACTAGCTTCCGATACGCAGTATTTT
-	TRBD1	TRBV7-8	TRBJ1-2	CASSPTGPFGYTF	TGTGCCAGCAGCCCGACAGGGCCCTTTGGCTACACCTTC
-	-	TRBV5-4	TRBJ1-1	CASSVYRVFNTEAFF	TGTGCCAGCAGCGTATACAGGGTTTTCAACACTGAAGCTTTCTTT
once	-	TRBV21-1	TRBJ1-5	CASSNPKGCGRLYSNQPQHF	TGTGCCAGCAGCAATCCCAAGGGGTGCGGCAGGCTTTATAGCAATCAGCCCCAGCATTTT
-	-	TRBV5-1	TRBJ2-1	CASSLEGFNEQFF	TGCGCCAGCAGCTTGGAGGGGTTCAATGAGCAGTTCTTC
-	TRBD2	TRBV27	TRBJ2-1	CASSSAGGIYNEQFF	TGTGCCAGCAGTTCTGCCGGGGGGATTTACAATGAGCAGTTCTTC
-	TRBD2	TRBV7-3	TRBJ2-3	CASSLLAGGSSDTQYF	TGTGCCAGCAGCTTACTAGCGGGGGGAAGTTCAGATACGCAGTATTTT
-	-	TRBV11-3	TRBJ2-3	CASSLDHTSTDTQYF	TGTGCCAGCAGCTTAGATCACACCAGCACAGATACGCAGTATTTT
-	-	TRBV9	TRBJ2-5	CASSVGGAQETQYF	TGTGCCAGCAGCGTAGGCGGGGCCCAAGAGACCCAGTACTTC
-	-	TRBV6-1	TRBJ2-7	CASSGNYEQYF	TGTGCCAGCAGTGGTAATTACGAGCAGTACTTC
-	-	TRBV11-1	TRBJ2-5	CASSLARLATQYF	TGTGCCAGCAGCTTAGCGAGGCTCGCGACCCAGTACTTC
-	-	TRBV19	TRBJ2-2	CASSMWVGAGTGELFF	TGTGCCAGTAGTATGTGGGTGGGGGCCGGCACCGGGGAGCTGTTTTTT
-	-	TRBV5-3	TRBJ1-6	CARSLGSGDSPLHF	TGTGCCAGAAGCTTGGGGTCCGGGGATTCACCCCTCCACTTT
-	-	TRBV30	TRBJ1-1	CAWSGQMAVAFF	TGTGCCTGGAGTGGTCAGATGGCGGTAGCTTTCTTT
-	TRBD2	TRBV7-7	TRBJ2-3	CASSQSGATDTQYF	TGTGCTAGCAGCCAAAGCGGGGCTACAGATACGCAGTATTTT
-	TRBD1	TRBV28	TRBJ2-7	CASIEGTGGDEQYF	TGTGCCAGCATCGAAGGGACAGGGGGGGACGAGCAGTACTTC
few	TRBD1	TRBV28	TRBJ1-2	CASSTGGATYGYTF	TGTGCCAGCAGCACAGGGGGCGCGACCTATGGCTACACCTTC
once	-	TRBV5-1	TRBJ2-1	CASSFFLLDTDRYNEQFF	TGCGCCAGCAGCTTCTTTCTCTTGGATACGGACAGATACAATGAGCAGTTCTTC